The TCR beta chain described here comes from a study of shared clonotypes between healthy human individuals. Profiling relied on immunoSEQ multiplex PCR, and the TCRdb table lists in-frame clones only, not all of them. The sample lists fewer than 2.5 million clones, approximately 94% seen once, with around 0.37% in the top ten. Notes on this clone: As yet, its antigen is unknown.

The CDR3 length is 15 residues. Unmatched junction bases numbered 6, after V lost 3 bases and J lost 9 bases. CDR1 and CDR2 (germline): SGDLS, YYNGEE. Study outcomes and limitations: Clonotypes which were not shared had lower generation probabilities than clonotypes that all four donors shared.

Sequenced sample: naive CD4+ T cells from PBMCs. The sample's subset: CD45RA+ positively selected. This chain joins TRBV9 and TRBJ2-1, with 13 bases fitting TRBD2. The TCR originated in a man between 18 and 35 years old in good health. Some clones in this sample may be carry-over from other donors' samples. In DNA, the CDR3 is TGTGCCAGCAGCGACGGACTAGCGGGAGTGACTGAGCAGTTCTTC. Translating gives CASSDGLAGVTEQFF.